This TCR beta chain was recovered during a study of blood T cell repertoires in COVID-19. The overall study: Acute and convalescent COVID-19 specimens originated in the United States, Italy and Spain. PBMCs, B-cell-depleted T cells, or T cells were the source of the cDNA or gDNA that made up the material.

Methods used by the authors: Counts of nucleated cells, estimated from reference gene primer amplification, were obtained. This table comes from immunoSEQ multiplex PCR, and its TCRdb copy is limited to in-frame clones, with some not included. Clone size and the V and J calls come from that table; the DNA yielded D and trimming. The sample consists of more than 300,000 clones, 90% of them appearing once. The study assigned cohorts using participant-reported clinical history. V was clipped by 0 bases and J by 6 bases, with 12 bases between them. The germline gives CDR1 SGHRS, CDR2 YFSETQ. The CDR3 is 14 residues long.

Sequenced input: PBMCs or T cells enriched from blood (not recorded which). The receptor comes from a woman in her 30s who had been exposed to COVID-19. V gene TRBV5-1 combines with J gene TRBJ1-2; tentatively, D is TRBD1 (6 bases). The CDR3 loop reads CASSLEAGADGYTF. Written as DNA, the CDR3 is TGCGCCAGCAGCTTGGAAGCGGGGGCGGATGGCTACACCTTC.